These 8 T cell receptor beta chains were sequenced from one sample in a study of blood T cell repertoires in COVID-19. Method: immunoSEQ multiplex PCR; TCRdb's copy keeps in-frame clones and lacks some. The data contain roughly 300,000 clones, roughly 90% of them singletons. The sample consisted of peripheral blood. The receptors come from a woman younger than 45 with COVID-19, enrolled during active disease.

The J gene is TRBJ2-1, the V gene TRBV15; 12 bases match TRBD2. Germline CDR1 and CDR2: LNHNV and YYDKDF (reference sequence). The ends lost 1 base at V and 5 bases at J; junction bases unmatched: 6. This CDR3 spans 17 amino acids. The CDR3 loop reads CATSRAIRTSGNNEQFF. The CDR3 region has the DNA TGTGCCACCAGCAGAGCCATTAGGACTAGCGGGAACAATGAGCAGTTCTTC.

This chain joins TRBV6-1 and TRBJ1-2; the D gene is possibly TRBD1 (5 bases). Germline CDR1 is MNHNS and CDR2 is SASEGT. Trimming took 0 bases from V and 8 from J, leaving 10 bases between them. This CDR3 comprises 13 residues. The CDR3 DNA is TGTGCCAGCAGTGAAGCAGGGGAGGGCGGCTACACCTTC. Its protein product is CASSEAGEGGYTF.

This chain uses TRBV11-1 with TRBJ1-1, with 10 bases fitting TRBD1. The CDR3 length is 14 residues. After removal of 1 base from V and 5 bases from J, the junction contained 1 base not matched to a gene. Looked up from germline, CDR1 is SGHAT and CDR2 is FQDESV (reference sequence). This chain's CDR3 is CASSLVDRGTEAFF. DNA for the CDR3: TGTGCCAGCAGCTTAGTGGACAGGGGGACTGAAGCTTTCTTT. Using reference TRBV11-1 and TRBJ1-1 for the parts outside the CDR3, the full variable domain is EAEVAQSPRYKITEKSQAVAFWCDPISGHATLYWYRQILGQGPELLVQFQDESVVDDSQLPKDRFSAERLKGVDSTLKIQPAELGDSAMYLCASSLVDRGTEAFFGQGTRLTVV.

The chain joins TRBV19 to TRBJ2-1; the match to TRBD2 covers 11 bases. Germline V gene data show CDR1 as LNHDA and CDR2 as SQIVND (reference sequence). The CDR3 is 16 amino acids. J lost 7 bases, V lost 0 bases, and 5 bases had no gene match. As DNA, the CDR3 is TGTGCCAGTAGTATAGACCGACTAGCGGGGTGGAATGAGCAGTTCTTC. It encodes CASSIDRLAGWNEQFF.

The CDR3 DNA is TGCGCCAGTGGGGCCGGGGGGGTGCAAGATACGCAGTATTTT. Translating it yields CASGAGGVQDTQYF. J is TRBJ2-3 and V is TRBV5-1; TRBD2 matches at 8 bases. Germline assignment: CDR1 SGHRS and CDR2 YFSETQ. V lost 8 bases to trimming and J lost 5 bases; unmatched junction nucleotides: 10. There are 14 residues in the CDR3.

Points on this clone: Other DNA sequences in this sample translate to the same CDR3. CDR3 residues: CASSLGQGATEAFF. The CDR3 DNA reads TGCGCCAGCAGCTTAGGTCAGGGGGCGACTGAAGCTTTCTTT. The rearrangement links TRBV5-1 to TRBJ1-1; the match to TRBD1 covers 8 bases. This CDR3 is 14 amino acids long. Germline V gene lookup returns CDR1 SGHRS and CDR2 YFSETQ. V lost 2 bases, J lost 5 bases, and 5 bases stayed unmatched.

The CDR3 sequence: CASSPGTLATNEKLFF. CDR3 bases: TGTGCCAGCAGCCCGGGGACACTTGCAACTAATGAAAAACTGTTTTTT. The J gene is TRBJ1-4, the V gene TRBV7-9; tentatively, D is TRBD1 (6 bases). The CDR3 has 16 amino acids. Germline V gene sequence: CDR1 SEHNR, CDR2 FQNEAQ (reference sequence). Trimming shortened V by 5 bases and J by 0 bases, and 13 bases separated the two germline ends. Full variable domain (rest looked up from reference TRBV7-9 and TRBJ1-4): DTGVSQNPRHKITKRGQNVTFRCDPISEHNRLYWYRQTLGQGPEFLTYFQNEAQLEKSRLLSDRFSAERPKGSFSTLEIQRTEQGDSAMYLCASSPGTLATNEKLFFGSGTQLSVL.

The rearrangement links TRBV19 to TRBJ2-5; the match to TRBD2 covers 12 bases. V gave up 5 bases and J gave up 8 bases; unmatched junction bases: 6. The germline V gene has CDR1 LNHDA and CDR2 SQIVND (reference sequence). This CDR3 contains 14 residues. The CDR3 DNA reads TGTGCCAGTAGTGCGACTAGCGGGAGAACCACCCAGTACTTC. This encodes CASSATSGRTTQYF.